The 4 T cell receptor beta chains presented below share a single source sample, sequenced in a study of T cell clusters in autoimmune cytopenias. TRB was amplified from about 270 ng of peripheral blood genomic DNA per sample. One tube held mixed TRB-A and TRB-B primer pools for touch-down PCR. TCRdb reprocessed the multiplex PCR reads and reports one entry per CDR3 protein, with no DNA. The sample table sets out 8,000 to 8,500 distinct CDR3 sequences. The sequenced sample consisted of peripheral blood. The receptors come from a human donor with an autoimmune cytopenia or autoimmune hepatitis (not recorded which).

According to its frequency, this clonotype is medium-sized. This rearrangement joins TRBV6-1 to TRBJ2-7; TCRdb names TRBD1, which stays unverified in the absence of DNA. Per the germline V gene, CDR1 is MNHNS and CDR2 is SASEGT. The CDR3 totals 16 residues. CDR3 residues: CASSDLRDRLTYEQYF.

CDR3 in amino acids: CASSEPEGHRYGYTF. J is TRBJ1-2 and V is TRBV6-5; TCRdb's assignment of TRBD1 cannot be checked, as there is no DNA. The CDR3 covers 15 residues. The germline V gene encodes CDR1 MNHEY and CDR2 SVGAGI.

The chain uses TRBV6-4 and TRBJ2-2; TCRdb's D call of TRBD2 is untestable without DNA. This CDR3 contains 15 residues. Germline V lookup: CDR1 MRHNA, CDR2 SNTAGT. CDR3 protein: CASSEADSNTGELFF.

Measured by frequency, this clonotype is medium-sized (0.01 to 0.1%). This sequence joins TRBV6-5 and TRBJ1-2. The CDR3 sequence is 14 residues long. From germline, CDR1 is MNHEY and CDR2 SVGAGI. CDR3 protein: CASSYWPNGYGYTF.